The clone carrying this T cell receptor beta chain was observed once. Its antigen is unidentified. This sample stems from a study of lymphopenia after photon versus proton radiotherapy. Findings of the study overall: Under photons, naive T cells and diversity fell while effector/memory populations rose. Survival link was tested only in deceased patients; proton benefit remains a possibility.

Here immunoSEQ multiplex PCR was the method, and the copy in TCRdb shows in-frame clones only, minus some. The sample contains around 29,000 clones, 84% of which appear only once. The source is a woman between 70 and 85 years old with pancreatic cancer. The sample in question was peripheral blood, obtained from a patient treated with proton-based radiotherapy.

The CDR3 here is CASSQDRGYVSYEQYF. The CDR3 nucleotides are TGTGCCAGCAGCCAAGATAGAGGCTACGTCTCCTACGAGCAGTACTTC. This rearrangement joins TRBV4-2 to TRBJ2-7; D is undetermined. Germline assignment: CDR1 LGHNA and CDR2 YNFKEQ. Trimming left V 0 bases short and J 0 bases short, with 12 bases between. The CDR3 length is 16 residues.